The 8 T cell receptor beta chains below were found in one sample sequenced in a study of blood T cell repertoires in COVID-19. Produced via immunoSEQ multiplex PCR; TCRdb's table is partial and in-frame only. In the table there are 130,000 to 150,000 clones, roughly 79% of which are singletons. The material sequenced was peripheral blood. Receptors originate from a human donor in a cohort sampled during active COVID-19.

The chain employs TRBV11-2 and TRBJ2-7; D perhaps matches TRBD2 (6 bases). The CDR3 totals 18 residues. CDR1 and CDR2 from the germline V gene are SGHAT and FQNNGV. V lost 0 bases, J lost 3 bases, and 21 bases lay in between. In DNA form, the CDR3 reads TGTGCCAGCAGCTTAGATTCGAACCCGGGACTCCTAATCTACGAGCAGTACTTC. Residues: CASSLDSNPGLLIYEQYF.

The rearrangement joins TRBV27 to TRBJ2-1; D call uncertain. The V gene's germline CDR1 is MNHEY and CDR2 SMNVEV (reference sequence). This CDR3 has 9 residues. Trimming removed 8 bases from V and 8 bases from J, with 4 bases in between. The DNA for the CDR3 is TGTGCCAGCTTCGATGAGCAGTTCTTC. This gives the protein CASFDEQFF.

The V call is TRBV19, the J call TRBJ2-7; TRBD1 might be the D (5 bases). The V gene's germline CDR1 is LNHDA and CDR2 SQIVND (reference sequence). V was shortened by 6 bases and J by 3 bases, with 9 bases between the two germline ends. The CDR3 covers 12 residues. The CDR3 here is CASSQGFYEQYF. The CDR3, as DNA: TGTGCCAGTAGCCAGGGATTCTACGAGCAGTACTTC.

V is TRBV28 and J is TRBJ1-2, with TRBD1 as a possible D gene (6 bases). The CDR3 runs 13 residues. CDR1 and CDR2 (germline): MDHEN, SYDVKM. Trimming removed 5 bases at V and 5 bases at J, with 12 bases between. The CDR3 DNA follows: TGTGCCAGCAGTATACAGGACAGTTATGGCTACACCTTC. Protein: CASSIQDSYGYTF.

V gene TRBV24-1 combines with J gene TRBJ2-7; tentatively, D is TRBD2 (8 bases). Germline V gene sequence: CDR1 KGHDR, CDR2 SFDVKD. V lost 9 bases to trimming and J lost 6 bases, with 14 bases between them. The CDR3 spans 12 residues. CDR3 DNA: TGTGCCACCCAGGGGGGGACTAGCGAGCAGTACTTC. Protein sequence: CATQGGTSEQYF.

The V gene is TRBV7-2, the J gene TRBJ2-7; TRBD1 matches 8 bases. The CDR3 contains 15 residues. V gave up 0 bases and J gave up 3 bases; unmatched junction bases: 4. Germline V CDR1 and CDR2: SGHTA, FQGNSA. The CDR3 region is CASSLAPGGVYEQYF. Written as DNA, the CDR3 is TGTGCCAGCAGCTTAGCTCCAGGGGGCGTCTACGAGCAGTACTTC. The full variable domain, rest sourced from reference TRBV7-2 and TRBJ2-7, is GAGVSQSPSNKVTEKGKDVELRCDPISGHTALYWYRQSLGQGLEFLIYFQGNSAPDKSGLPSDRFSAERTGGSVSTLTIQRTQQEDSAVYLCASSLAPGGVYEQYFGPGTRLTVT.

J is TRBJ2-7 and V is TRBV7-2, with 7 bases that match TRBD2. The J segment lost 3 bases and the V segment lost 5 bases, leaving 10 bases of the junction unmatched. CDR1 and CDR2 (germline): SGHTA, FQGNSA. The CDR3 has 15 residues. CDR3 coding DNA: TGTGCCAGCAGCGCCCTTTTGGGGAGGGGCTACGAGCAGTACTTC. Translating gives CASSALLGRGYEQYF. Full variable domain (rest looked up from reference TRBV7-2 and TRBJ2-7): GAGVSQSPSNKVTEKGKDVELRCDPISGHTALYWYRQSLGQGLEFLIYFQGNSAPDKSGLPSDRFSAERTGGSVSTLTIQRTQQEDSAVYLCASSALLGRGYEQYFGPGTRLTVT.

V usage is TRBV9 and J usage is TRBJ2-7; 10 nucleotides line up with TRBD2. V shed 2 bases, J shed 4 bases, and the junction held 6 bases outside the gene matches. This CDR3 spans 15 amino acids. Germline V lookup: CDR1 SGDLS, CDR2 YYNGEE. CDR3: CASSVLPSGSYEQYF. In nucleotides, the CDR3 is TGTGCCAGCAGCGTCTTACCTAGCGGGAGTTACGAGCAGTACTTC.